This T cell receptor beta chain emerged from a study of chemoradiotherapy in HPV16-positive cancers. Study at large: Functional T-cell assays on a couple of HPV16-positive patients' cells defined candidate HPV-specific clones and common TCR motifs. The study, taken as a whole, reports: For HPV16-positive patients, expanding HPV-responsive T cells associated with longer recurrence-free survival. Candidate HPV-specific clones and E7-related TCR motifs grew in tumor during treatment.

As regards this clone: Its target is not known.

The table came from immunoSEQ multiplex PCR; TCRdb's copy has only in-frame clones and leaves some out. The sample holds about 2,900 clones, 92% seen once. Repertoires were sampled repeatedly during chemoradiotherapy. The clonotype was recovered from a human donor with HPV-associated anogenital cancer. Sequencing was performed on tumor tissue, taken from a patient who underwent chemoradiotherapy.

CDR3 nucleotides: TGTGCCAGCAGTTTAGGGGGAGCAGATACGCAGTATTTT. This encodes CASSLGGADTQYF. This chain joins TRBV28 and TRBJ2-3; the D gene could be TRBD1 or TRBD2 (5 bases each). The V end was cut by 2 bases, the J end by 4 bases, with 7 bases between. Per germline, CDR1 MDHEN and CDR2 SYDVKM. This CDR3 spans 13 amino acids.